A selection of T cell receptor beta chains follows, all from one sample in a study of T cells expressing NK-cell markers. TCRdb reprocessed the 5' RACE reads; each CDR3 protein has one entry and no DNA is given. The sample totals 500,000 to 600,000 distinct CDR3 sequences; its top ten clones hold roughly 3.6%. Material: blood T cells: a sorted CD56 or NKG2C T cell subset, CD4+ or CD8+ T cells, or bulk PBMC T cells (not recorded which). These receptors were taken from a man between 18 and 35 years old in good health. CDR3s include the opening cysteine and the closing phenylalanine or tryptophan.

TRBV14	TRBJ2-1	CASSQVRGGQFF
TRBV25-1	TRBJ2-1	CASTGRDNEQFF
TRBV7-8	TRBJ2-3	CASSQTGTGGVMGTDTQYF
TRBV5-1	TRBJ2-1	CASSLEVVQGATNEQFF
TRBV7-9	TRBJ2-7	CASAESGEQYF
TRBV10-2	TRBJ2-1	CASEAGTDNEQFF
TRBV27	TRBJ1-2	CASSLTGGFNGYTF
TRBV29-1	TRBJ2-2	CSVRGERNTGELFF
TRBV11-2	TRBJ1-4	CASSFPPGYDEKLFF
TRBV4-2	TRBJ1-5	CASSQEHLSNQPQHF
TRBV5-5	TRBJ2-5	CASSADTLAGGRQETQYF
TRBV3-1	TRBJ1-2	CASSLIANYGYTF
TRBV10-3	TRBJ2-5	CAISESLAGGPETQYF
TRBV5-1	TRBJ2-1	CASSFGQGANEQFF
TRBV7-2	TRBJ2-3	CASSTQGFADTQYF
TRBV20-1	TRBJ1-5	CSASGQNNQPQHF
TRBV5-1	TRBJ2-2	CASSGPRLGRTGELFF
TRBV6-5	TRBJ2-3	CASWASRADTQYF
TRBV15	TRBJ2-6	CATSRGRTGGFGANVLTF
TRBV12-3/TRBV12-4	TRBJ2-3	CASSLEAGATDTQYF
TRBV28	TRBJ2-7	CASSDSAGQTYEQYF
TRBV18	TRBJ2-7	CASSEGGEGTYEQYF
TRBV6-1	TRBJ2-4	CASRTPGRDGNIQYF
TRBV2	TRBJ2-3	CASSRDFLDTQYF
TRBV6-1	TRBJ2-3	CASSQRLAGLPDTQYF
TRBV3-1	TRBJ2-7	CASSQDRLSDEQYF
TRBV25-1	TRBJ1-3	CASSEFTSSGNTIYF
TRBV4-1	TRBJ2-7	CASSQLSWPNEQYF
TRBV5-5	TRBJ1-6	CASSLMGDSPLHF
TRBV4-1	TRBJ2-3	CASSQVLRRTGVTDTQYF
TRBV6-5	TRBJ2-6	CASSYRLGQASGANVLTF
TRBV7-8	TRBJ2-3	CATTNPGLAEDTQYF
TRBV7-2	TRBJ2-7	CASSRGGWETPEQYF
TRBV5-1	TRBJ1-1	CASNRQGAMDTEAFF
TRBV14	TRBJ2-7	CASSPTGTDSSYEQYF
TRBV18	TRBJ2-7	CASSPPFGYEQYF
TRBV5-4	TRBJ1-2	CASSARQGNYGYTF
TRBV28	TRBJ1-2	CASRLQGTVRGYTF
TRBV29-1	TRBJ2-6	CSVPDRTHSGANVLTF
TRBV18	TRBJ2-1	CASSPGTGVDNEQFF
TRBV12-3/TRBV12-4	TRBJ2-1	CASRNTGYYNNEQFF
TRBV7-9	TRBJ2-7	CASSPGQGYSYEQYF
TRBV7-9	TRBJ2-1	CASKRRGGVTGNEQFF
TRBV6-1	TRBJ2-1	CASTSGRGNEQFF